Shown below are 11 T cell receptor beta chains from a single sample sequenced in a study of blood T cell repertoires in COVID-19. Profiled with immunoSEQ multiplex PCR; TCRdb holds only in-frame clones, not every one. The sample lists about 180,000 clones, about 87% seen once, with 3.5% to 5% in the top ten. The sequencing input was peripheral blood. The source of these receptors is a woman aged 25 to 39 with acute or convalescent COVID-19.

The rearrangement joins TRBV5-1 to TRBJ2-1; 9 bases align to TRBD2. J gave up 9 bases and V 6 bases, and 13 bases lay outside the gene matches. Germline V gene lookup returns CDR1 SGHRS and CDR2 YFSETQ. CDR3 size: 15 residues. The CDR3 loop reads CASTEASGKGSEQFF. DNA of the CDR3: TGCGCCAGCACGGAGGCTAGCGGGAAGGGTAGTGAGCAGTTCTTC.

This clone was seen once. The rearrangement joins TRBV10-3 to TRBJ2-1; 14 bases align to TRBD2. CDR3 length: 16 residues. Trimming took 4 bases from V and 9 from J; bases not matched to a gene: 8. From germline, CDR1 is ENHRY and CDR2 SYGVKD. The CDR3 DNA follows: TGTGCCATCAGTGCTCCGGGACTAGCGGGAGAAGGTGAGCAGTTCTTC. It codes for CAISAPGLAGEGEQFF.

The gene calls are TRBV3-1 (or the pseudogene TRBV3-2) and TRBJ1-6; 8 bases are a match to TRBD1. This CDR3 has 14 residues. Germline V gives CDR1 LGHDT, CDR2 YNNKEL (reference sequence). The trim removed 5 bases at V and 7 bases at J, leaving 4 bases unmatched. CDR3 region: CASSGTGANSPLHF. CDR3 nucleotides: TGTGCCAGCAGCGGGACAGGAGCGAATTCACCCCTCCACTTT.

The rearrangement uses TRBV19 and TRBJ1-3, with D hard to call. V lost 0 bases, J lost 0 bases, and 6 bases lay in between. CDR1 LNHDA and CDR2 SQIVND come from the germline V gene (reference sequence). The CDR3 totals 15 residues. The CDR3 region is CASSIEASSGNTIYF. In nucleotides, the CDR3 is TGTGCCAGTAGTATAGAAGCCTCCTCTGGAAACACCATATATTTT.

The chain couples TRBV27 to TRBJ2-2; D unresolved. Germline-derived CDR1 and CDR2 are MNHEY and SMNVEV (reference sequence). CDR3 size: 14 residues. Trimming left V 2 bases short and J 4 bases short, with 8 bases between. The CDR3 nucleotides read TGTGCCAGCAGTTTAGTAGATAGCACCGGGGAGCTGTTTTTT. This sequence encodes CASSLVDSTGELFF.

This clone was seen more than once but under ten times. The chain carries TRBV28 and TRBJ2-1; D is unclear. The CDR3 contains 14 residues. CDR1 and CDR2 from the germline V gene are MDHEN and SYDVKM. V was clipped by 6 bases and J by 2 bases, with 11 bases between them. The CDR3 DNA reads TGTGCCAGCAGGGAAAGAGCGACCTACAATGAGCAGTTCTTC. It translates to CASRERATYNEQFF.

The genes are TRBV5-1 and TRBJ2-3; D is possibly TRBD2 (5 bases). Trimming shortened V by 5 bases and J by 2 bases, and 9 bases separated the two germline ends. Germline lookup yields CDR1 SGHRS and CDR2 YFSETQ. The CDR3 loop spans 13 amino acids. The CDR3 DNA is TGCGCCAGCAGGAGCCGGGACACAGATACGCAGTATTTT. Its translation is CASRSRDTDTQYF.

V usage is TRBV5-1 and J usage is TRBJ1-1; D remains unclear. Trimming shortened V by 0 bases and J by 7 bases, and 10 bases separated the two germline ends. Germline CDR1 is SGHRS and CDR2 is YFSETQ. The CDR3 has 13 amino acids. This CDR3 is CASSLGQDSEAFF. As DNA, the CDR3 is TGCGCCAGCAGCTTGGGGCAGGATAGTGAAGCTTTCTTT.

In its sample, this clone was seen a few times. The chain is built from TRBV2 and TRBJ1-2, with TRBD1 identical over 8 bases. V dropped 7 bases and J dropped 5; count of bases not matched to a gene: 6. Germline-derived CDR1 and CDR2 are SNHLY and FYNNEI. This CDR3 has 13 amino acids. The CDR3 region has the DNA TGTGCCAGCACTCGGGGACAGGAGTATGGCTACACCTTC. Translated: CASTRGQEYGYTF.

V gene TRBV3-1 (or the pseudogene TRBV3-2) combines with J gene TRBJ2-3; D is unclear. V gave up 3 bases and J gave up 1 base, with 5 bases separating them. CDR3 size: 13 residues. Germline values: CDR1 LGHDT, CDR2 YNNKEL (reference sequence). The CDR3 reads CASSHRGTDTQYF. CDR3 nucleotides: TGTGCCAGCAGCCATCGGGGCACAGATACGCAGTATTTT.

CDR3 region: CASRSSYNSPLHF. In DNA, the CDR3 is TGTGCCAGTCGTAGCTCCTATAATTCACCCCTCCACTTT. The chain employs TRBV3-1 (or the pseudogene TRBV3-2) and TRBJ1-6; D is ambiguous. The CDR3 is 13 amino acids. V lost 9 bases, J lost 0 bases, and 6 bases lay in between. Germline CDR1 and CDR2: LGHDT and YNNKEL (reference sequence).